This TCR beta chain was obtained from a study of T cell responses to AZD1222 COVID-19 vaccine. Study as a whole: Second doses that came at about 4 or about 12 weeks were put together.

Measured with immunoSEQ multiplex PCR; TCRdb has only the in-frame clones, and not every one. The profile shows 90,000 to 150,000 clones, around 82% of them singletons. With respect to this clone: Its matching antigen is unknown.

CDR1 and CDR2 from the germline V gene are SEHNR and FQNEAQ (reference sequence). The CDR3 contains 14 residues. The V end was cut by 5 bases, the J end by 2 bases, with 12 bases between. Study-wide points: Clonal diversity may have been underestimated in mostly white British donors. Unmutated regions of variants are reportedly targeted by nearly half of spike-specific TCRs.

Sequencing was performed on peripheral blood, taken on day 0 of AZD1222 vaccination. This chain connects TRBV7-9 to TRBJ1-2; D is unclear. The sequence was obtained from an adult in good health. Here the CDR3 reads CASSHVGVNYGYTF. CDR3 coding DNA: TGTGCCAGCAGCCACGTAGGAGTGAACTATGGCTACACCTTC.